The next 8 T cell receptor beta chains were all read from a single sample in a study of blood T cell repertoires in COVID-19. The repertoire was sequenced with immunoSEQ multiplex PCR; TCRdb's copy has only in-frame clones and lacks some. The sample records 400,000 to 450,000 clones, more than 70% being singletons. The sequencing input was peripheral blood. These receptor sequences come from a woman between 50 and 59 years old with COVID-19, enrolled during active disease.

The chain has TRBV30 and TRBJ2-7, with D uncertain. Germline V CDR1 and CDR2: GTSNPN, SVGIG (reference sequence). V gave up 2 bases and J gave up 7 bases, with 18 bases separating them. The CDR3 extends over 14 amino acids. Here the CDR3 reads CAWSPSITSREQYF. The CDR3 nucleotides read TGTGCCTGGAGTCCTTCCATCACCTCGAGGGAGCAGTACTTC.

This clone was picked up a small number of times. This chain joins TRBV5-4 and TRBJ1-6, with TRBD1 matching over 7 bases. CDR1 is SGHNT and CDR2 is YYREEE in the germline V gene (reference sequence). The CDR3 has 15 residues. V shed 4 bases and J 10 bases; nucleotides not matched to a gene: 11. CDR3 nucleotides: TGTGCCAGCAGCCGGGACAGCCCGAGTGGGTCACCCCTCCACTTT. It translates to CASSRDSPSGSPLHF.

The genes are TRBV6-5 and TRBJ1-3; TRBD1 might be the D (6 bases). V dropped 2 bases and J dropped 2 bases, with 7 bases sitting between them. This CDR3 region has 14 residues. Looked up from germline, CDR1 is MNHEY and CDR2 is SVGAGI. CDR3 nucleotide sequence: TGTGCCAGCAGTTACCAGGGGACTGGAAACACCATATATTTT. The encoded protein is CASSYQGTGNTIYF.

The sample holds a few counts of this clone. The rearrangement links TRBV24-1 to TRBJ2-1, with TRBD1 identical over 11 bases. This CDR3 has 19 amino acids. V lost 0 bases to trimming and J lost 9 bases; unmatched junction nucleotides: 15. Germline CDR1 KGHDR, CDR2 SFDVKD. Written as DNA, the CDR3 is TGTGCCACCAGTGATTTGAGGCGCGGGAGCGGACAGGGGGCTAGTGAGCAGTTCTTC. It encodes CATSDLRRGSGQGASEQFF.

This clone has only one observation. J is TRBJ1-2 and V is TRBV15; tentative D call: TRBD1 (6 bases). The CDR3 sequence is 13 residues long. V was shortened by 0 bases and J by 7 bases, with 9 bases between the two germline ends. The germline gives CDR1 LNHNV, CDR2 YYDKDF (reference sequence). The CDR3 protein is CATSRDTGFGYTF. CDR3 in DNA: TGTGCCACCAGCAGAGATACAGGGTTTGGCTACACCTTC.

The CDR3 here is CAIGGQTYNTGELFF. The CDR3 nucleotides are TGTGCCATCGGGGGACAGACTTATAACACCGGGGAGCTGTTTTTT. The chain couples TRBV10-3 to TRBJ2-2; 7 nucleotides line up with TRBD1. Germline CDR1 ENHRY, CDR2 SYGVKD. V gave up 8 bases and J gave up 2 bases; unmatched junction bases: 8. The CDR3 loop spans 15 amino acids.

The chain couples TRBV3-1 (or the pseudogene TRBV3-2) to TRBJ1-1; 10 bases map to TRBD1. This CDR3 contains 14 residues. With V trimmed by 3 bases and J by 7 bases, 5 bases remained unmatched. The V gene's germline CDR1 is LGHDT and CDR2 YNNKEL (reference sequence). CDR3 in DNA: TGTGCCAGCAGCCATGGGGACAGGGGTGGTGAAGCTTTCTTT. This sequence encodes CASSHGDRGGEAFF.

Only a few counts were recorded for this clone. The chain is built from TRBV7-9 and TRBJ1-2; no reliable D call. The V end was cut by 4 bases, the J end by 8 bases, with 17 bases between. Germline loops: CDR1 SEHNR, CDR2 FQNEAQ (reference sequence). This CDR3 has 14 amino acids. CDR3 DNA: TGTGCCAGCAGCTCCCTCCGGGCCCGCGGGGGCTACACCTTC. Its protein is CASSSLRARGGYTF.